The sequence of this T cell receptor (beta chain) was determined in a study of cytomegalovirus exposure and HLA in healthy donors. Study-level findings and limits: Excluded: some indistinguishable V segments such as TRBV6-2 and TRBV6-3.

The CDR3 is made up of 16 amino acids. Trimming cost V 0 bases and J 3 bases; bases outside gene matches: 4. Germline assignment: CDR1 SGHDT and CDR2 YYEEEE. PCR amplification relied on 60 Vbeta primers (plus 13 Jbeta primers). Assay used: immunoSEQ multiplex PCR; TCRdb lists only in-frame clones, some missing. The sample includes under 70,000 clones, approximately 67% of them seen just once. Notes on this clone: Its antigen remains unidentified.

This sequence joins TRBV5-6 and TRBJ2-3, with TRBD1 identical over 10 bases. This TCR derives from a woman in her 30s in good health and CMV-seronegative. Sequencing used PBMCs. The CDR3 sequence: CASSLAGTGVTDTQYF. The CDR3 coding sequence is TGTGCCAGCAGCTTGGCCGGGACAGGGGTGACAGATACGCAGTATTTT.